These 4 T cell receptor beta chains share one sample of origin, sequenced in a study of blood T cell repertoires in COVID-19. Clones were read by immunoSEQ multiplex PCR, and TCRdb kept only the in-frame ones, dropping some. Among tens of thousands of clones listed, approximately 86% were seen once. The specimen was peripheral blood. The receptors shown here come from a woman aged 80 or over with acute or convalescent COVID-19.

The rearrangement joins TRBV7-8 to TRBJ2-7; 14 bases map to TRBD2. The CDR3 sequence is 15 residues long. J gave up 4 bases and V 4 bases, and 3 bases lay outside the gene matches. Germline-derived CDR1 and CDR2 are SGHVS and FQNEAQ. CDR3 coding DNA: TGTGCCAGCAGCTACGGACTAGCGGGAGGATACGAGCAGTACTTC. Translation gives CASSYGLAGGYEQYF.

The V and J genes are TRBV29-1 and TRBJ1-1; possible D gene TRBD1, 6 bases. V was trimmed by 4 bases and J by 10 bases, leaving 16 bases between them. Germline V lookup: CDR1 SQVTM, CDR2 ANQGSEA. CDR3 length equals 12 residues. The CDR3 DNA sequence: TGCAGCGTTGTAAAGGGGGAGGGGGGAGCTTTCTTT. Translated, it gives CSVVKGEGGAFF. Using reference TRBV29-1 and TRBJ1-1 for the parts outside the CDR3, the full variable domain is SAVISQKPSRDICQRGTSLTIQCQVDSQVTMMFWYRQQPGQSLTLIATANQGSEATYESGFVIDKFPISRPNLTFSTLTVSNMSPEDSSIYLCSVVKGEGGAFFGQGTRLTVV.

This clone was observed a single time. V and J are TRBV6-5 and TRBJ1-6; 7 bases agree with TRBD1. Germline V gives CDR1 MNHEY, CDR2 SVGAGI. The V segment lost 6 bases and the J segment 8 bases; nucleotides outside the gene matches: 7. The CDR3 covers 14 residues. The CDR3 reads CASRLGGGYSPLHF. In nucleotides, the CDR3 is TGTGCCAGCAGGTTAGGGGGCGGATATTCACCCCTCCACTTT.

As regards this clone: Other DNA sequences in the same sample also yield this CDR3. The genes are TRBV19 and TRBJ1-5, with 8 bases that match TRBD1. This CDR3 is built from 14 residues. Germline CDR1 is LNHDA and CDR2 is SQIVND (reference sequence). Trimming cost V 6 bases and J 2 bases; bases outside gene matches: 3. This CDR3 is CASSGQGGNQPQHF. DNA of the CDR3: TGTGCCAGTAGCGGACAGGGAGGCAATCAGCCCCAGCATTTT.